One sample yielded the 31 T cell receptor beta chains listed below, sequenced in a study of blood T cell repertoires in COVID-19. The method was immunoSEQ multiplex PCR; TCRdb's version includes in-frame clones alone and lacks a portion of them. Of about 290,000 clones in the sample, about nine tenths were seen once. Sequencing was carried out using PBMCs or T cells enriched from blood (not recorded which). These receptors came from a woman aged 40 to 55 who had recovered from COVID-19.

The chain employs TRBV6-1 and TRBJ1-1; possible D gene TRBD1, 5 bases. V was cut by 0 bases and J by 9 bases, with 14 bases left in between. CDR1 MNHNS and CDR2 SASEGT come from the germline V gene. The CDR3 is 14 amino acids. The chain's CDR3 is CASSEALRARKAFF. CDR3 nucleotides: TGTGCCAGCAGTGAAGCGCTCAGGGCGCGAAAAGCTTTCTTT.

J is TRBJ1-2 and V is TRBV30; D may be TRBD1 (6 bases). In germline, CDR1 is GTSNPN, CDR2 SVGIG (reference sequence). Trimming cost V 2 bases and J 0 bases, with 19 bases left between them. The CDR3 is made up of 17 amino acids. The CDR3 here is CAWSPPGRGPTNYGYTF. The CDR3 nucleotides are TGTGCCTGGAGTCCCCCGGGCAGGGGTCCGACTAACTATGGCTACACCTTC.

The CDR3 protein is CASTGGVGEKLFF. CDR3 DNA sequence: TGTGCCAGCACCGGGGGGGTAGGCGAAAAACTGTTTTTT. J is TRBJ1-4 and V is TRBV7-9; tentative D call: TRBD1 (5 bases). Per the germline V gene, CDR1 is SEHNR and CDR2 is FQNEAQ (reference sequence). CDR3 length: 13 residues. Trimming left V 7 bases short and J 8 bases short, with 14 bases between.

The J gene is TRBJ1-2, the V gene TRBV6-5; no clear D gene. CDR3 length equals 13 residues. V was shortened by 6 bases and J by 7 bases, with 15 bases between the two germline ends. CDR1 and CDR2 from the germline V gene are MNHEY and SVGAGI. The CDR3 reads CASSPARAVGYTF. In DNA form, the CDR3 reads TGTGCCAGCAGCCCCGCGCGGGCGGTTGGCTACACCTTC.

This clone has a handful of counts. This chain joins TRBV9 and TRBJ1-2; D unresolved. In germline, CDR1 is SGDLS, CDR2 YYNGEE. This CDR3 is 12 amino acids long. The V end lost 0 bases, the J end lost 6 bases, and 6 bases lay between the germline ends. Here the CDR3 DNA reads TGTGCCAGCAGCGTAGCTCGGGATGGCTACACCTTC. Translating gives CASSVARDGYTF.

V usage is TRBV11-2 and J usage is TRBJ2-3; D is ambiguous. Germline lookup yields CDR1 SGHAT and CDR2 FQNNGV. With 3 bases removed from V and 0 bases from J, the gap between germline ends came to 10 bases. The CDR3 has 15 amino acids. The CDR3 DNA is TGTGCCAGCAGCTTGGATCACGGGAGCACAGATACGCAGTATTTT. Translation: CASSLDHGSTDTQYF.

The genes are TRBV10-3 and TRBJ1-4; 8 bases agree with TRBD1. The CDR3 contains 14 residues. Germline CDR1 ENHRY, CDR2 SYGVKD. The junction had 1 base not matched to a gene; V was cut back by 2 bases and J by 5 bases. The CDR3, as DNA: TGTGCCATCAGTGAGGGACAGGGAAATGAAAAACTGTTTTTT. As protein: CAISEGQGNEKLFF.

The chain employs TRBV18 and TRBJ2-3, with 7 bases fitting TRBD1. Per the germline V gene, CDR1 is KGHSH and CDR2 is LQKENI. Germline trimming cut 8 bases from V and 2 bases from J; bases unmatched to any gene: 10. There are 15 residues in the CDR3. The CDR3: CASQSRQGHTDTQYF. Written as DNA, the CDR3 is TGTGCCAGCCAAAGCAGACAGGGACACACAGATACGCAGTATTTT. Filled out from reference TRBV18 and TRBJ2-3, the complete variable domain reads NAGVMQNPRHLVRRRGQEARLRCSPMKGHSHVYWYRQLPEEGLKFMVYLQKENIIDESGMPKERFSAEFPKEGPSILRIQQVVRGDSAAYFCASQSRQGHTDTQYFGPGTRLTVL.

CDR3 nucleotide sequence: TGTGCCAGCAGCTCCAGGCGCTCTGGAAACACCATATATTTT. Its translation is CASSSRRSGNTIYF. This chain links TRBV19 with TRBJ1-3; D is uncertain. The germline V gene has CDR1 LNHDA and CDR2 SQIVND (reference sequence). V was cut by 9 bases and J by 0 bases, with 12 bases left in between. The CDR3 runs to 14 residues.

The V and J genes are TRBV27 and TRBJ1-2; 8 bases are shared with TRBD1. CDR1 MNHEY and CDR2 SMNVEV come from the germline V gene (reference sequence). This CDR3 region has 16 residues. Trimming took 4 bases from V and 8 from J; bases not matched to a gene: 15. CDR3 coding DNA: TGTGCCAGCAGTTACGGATACAGGGGGGGCGCGGGAGGCTACACCTTC. Translating gives CASSYGYRGGAGGYTF.

The chain carries TRBV27 and TRBJ1-1, with 7 bases matching TRBD1. The ends lost 6 bases at V and 0 bases at J; junction bases unmatched: 7. Looked up from germline, CDR1 is MNHEY and CDR2 is SMNVEV (reference sequence). The CDR3 runs to 15 residues. The CDR3 sequence is CASSPTTGMNTEAFF. The CDR3 nucleotides are TGTGCCAGCAGCCCGACGACAGGGATGAACACTGAAGCTTTCTTT.

The chain carries TRBV7-3 and TRBJ1-3; 8 positions agree with TRBD1. The V and J ends lost 6 bases and 2 bases, in that order; junction bases with no gene match: 9. The CDR3 is 16 residues long. CDR1 is SGHTA and CDR2 is FQGTGA in the germline V gene. CDR3 nucleotide sequence: TGTGCCAGCAGTGCTACAGGGGGTGCGGCTGGAAACACCATATATTTT. Amino acids: CASSATGGAAGNTIYF.

In the case of this clone: A read error may account for a junction end that differs from germline. The genes are TRBV13 and TRBJ1-6, with 11 bases aligning to TRBD1. Germline V lookup: CDR1 PRHDT, CDR2 FYEKMQ (reference sequence). This CDR3 contains 14 residues. The CDR3 region has the DNA TGTGCCAGCAGCCTAGGACAGGGGGCTTCACCCCTCCACTTT. This codes for CASSLGQGASPLHF.

V is TRBV6-5 and J is TRBJ2-5, with 7 bases that match TRBD1. The trim removed 6 bases at V and 2 bases at J, leaving 6 bases unmatched. This CDR3 is 14 amino acids long. CDR1 MNHEY and CDR2 SVGAGI come from the germline V gene. The DNA of the CDR3 is TGTGCCAGCAGCCACAGGGGACCTCAAGAGACCCAGTACTTC. This encodes CASSHRGPQETQYF.

DNA of the CDR3: TGTGCCAGCAGCATTAGCGGGGGGACTTACAATGAGCAGTTCTTC. Encoded protein: CASSISGGTYNEQFF. The rearrangement joins TRBV7-3 to TRBJ2-1; 10 nucleotides line up with TRBD2. Trimming removed 5 bases from V and 4 bases from J; junction bases left unmatched: 5. This CDR3 spans 15 amino acids. Germline V lookup: CDR1 SGHTA, CDR2 FQGTGA.

This clone occurred once. The gene calls are TRBV5-1 and TRBJ1-1, with D possibly being TRBD1 (5 bases). The CDR3 is made up of 14 amino acids. V lost 4 bases, J lost 6 bases, and 16 bases lay in between. Per the germline V gene, CDR1 is SGHRS and CDR2 is YFSETQ. The CDR3 is CASSPGPGDAEAFF. CDR3 DNA: TGCGCCAGCAGCCCGGGACCGGGGGACGCTGAAGCTTTCTTT.

The J gene is TRBJ2-7, the V gene TRBV7-9; D may be TRBD1 (6 bases). CDR3 length equals 15 residues. Germline V gives CDR1 SEHNR, CDR2 FQNEAQ (reference sequence). Trimming removed 8 bases from V and 2 bases from J, with 19 bases in between. CDR3 in amino acids: CASGSAGVRTYEQYF. The CDR3 coding sequence is TGTGCCAGCGGCTCCGCAGGGGTTCGAACCTACGAGCAGTACTTC.

The chain employs TRBV6-5 and TRBJ2-1, with a tentative D call TRBD1 (5 bases). Trimming shortened V by 1 base and J by 9 bases, and 7 bases separated the two germline ends. CDR1 MNHEY and CDR2 SVGAGI come from the germline V gene. CDR3 length: 12 residues. CDR3 nucleotide sequence: TGTGCCAGCAGTTACTGGGGCGGTGAGCAGTTCTTC. This sequence encodes CASSYWGGEQFF.

This chain links TRBV19 with TRBJ1-2, with D unclear. The length of the CDR3 is 15 residues. From germline, CDR1 is LNHDA and CDR2 SQIVND (reference sequence). V shed 2 bases and J shed 4 bases, with 14 bases lying between them. Here the CDR3 DNA reads TGTGCCAGTAGTATATACCCAGTACTAGGCTATGGCTACACCTTC. It codes for CASSIYPVLGYGYTF.

V and J are TRBV5-1 and TRBJ1-2; TRBD1 matches 10 bases. Germline lookup yields CDR1 SGHRS and CDR2 YFSETQ. The junction had 5 bases not matched to a gene; V was cut back by 1 base and J by 5 bases. The CDR3 covers 15 residues. CDR3 DNA: TGCGCCAGCAGCTTGTTGGGGACAGGGGAATATGGCTACACCTTC. It translates to CASSLLGTGEYGYTF.

The chain links TRBV4-3 to TRBJ2-7; 8 nucleotides line up with TRBD2. CDR3 length equals 16 residues. CDR1 is LGHNA and CDR2 is YSLEER in the germline V gene. V shed 4 bases and J 0 bases; nucleotides not matched to a gene: 8. CDR3 sequence: CASSRHIAGISYEQYF. Here the CDR3 DNA reads TGCGCCAGCAGCCGCCATATAGCGGGAATCTCCTACGAGCAGTACTTC.

The gene calls are TRBV19 and TRBJ2-1; 7 positions match TRBD2. The ends lost 6 bases at V and 9 bases at J; junction bases unmatched: 11. The CDR3 is 14 amino acids. The germline CDR1 and CDR2 sequences are LNHDA and SQIVND (reference sequence). CDR3 nucleotides: TGTGCCAGTAGCCCCAACGGGAGGAGAGGTGAGCAGTTCTTC. Residues: CASSPNGRRGEQFF. Full variable domain (outside the CDR3, taken from reference TRBV19 and TRBJ2-1): DGGITQSPKYLFRKEGQNVTLSCEQNLNHDAMYWYRQDPGQGLRLIYYSQIVNDFQKGDIAEGYSVSREKKESFPLTVTSAQKNPTAFYLCASSPNGRRGEQFFGPGTRLTVL.

This chain connects TRBV2 to TRBJ2-3; 10 bases match TRBD1. J was trimmed by 5 bases and V by 5 bases; bases with no gene match: 7. This CDR3 contains 15 residues. Germline CDR1 is SNHLY and CDR2 is FYNNEI. CDR3 coding DNA: TGTGCCAGCAGTTACCGACAGGGGGCGGAAGATACGCAGTATTTT. Translated: CASSYRQGAEDTQYF. The variable domain in full, with the rest retrieved from reference TRBV2 and TRBJ2-3, is EPEVTQTPSHQVTQMGQEVILRCVPISNHLYFYWYRQILGQKVEFLVSFYNNEISEKSEIFDDQFSVERPDGSNFTLKIRSTKLEDSAMYFCASSYRQGAEDTQYFGPGTRLTVL.

This sequence joins TRBV3-1 (or the pseudogene TRBV3-2) and TRBJ1-3; no clear D gene. This CDR3 spans 14 amino acids. V lost 3 bases to trimming and J lost 2 bases, with 8 bases between them. Germline CDR1 and CDR2: LGHDT and YNNKEL (reference sequence). The CDR3 nucleotides are TGTGCCAGCAGCCAGGGAGGTACTGGAAACACCATATATTTT. This sequence encodes CASSQGGTGNTIYF.

This chain uses TRBV6-5 with TRBJ1-4, with TRBD1 identical over 9 bases. In germline, CDR1 is MNHEY, CDR2 SVGAGI. There are 15 residues in the CDR3. J lost 4 bases, V lost 6 bases, and 6 bases had no gene match. The CDR3 is CASSLPDRGNEKLFF. The CDR3 DNA is TGTGCCAGCAGCCTCCCGGACAGGGGTAATGAAAAACTGTTTTTT.

The chain has TRBV7-2 and TRBJ1-1; no firm D call. This CDR3 comprises 15 residues. Deletions cut 2 bases from V and 4 bases from J, with 14 bases between. The V gene's germline CDR1 is SGHTA and CDR2 FQGNSA. The CDR3: CASSLRESGFTEAFF. CDR3 DNA sequence: TGTGCCAGCAGCTTAAGGGAATCGGGATTCACTGAAGCTTTCTTT.

The chain employs TRBV9 and TRBJ1-1; 11 bases map to TRBD1. Germline V gene sequence: CDR1 SGDLS, CDR2 YYNGEE. V lost 4 bases and J lost 1; bases outside the gene matches: 6. The CDR3 is made up of 16 amino acids. The CDR3 here is CASSPGTGGKNTEAFF. The CDR3 bases are TGTGCCAGCAGCCCCGGGACAGGGGGAAAGAACACTGAAGCTTTCTTT.

The gene calls are TRBV11-2 and TRBJ2-3, with D tentatively TRBD2 (6 bases). V dropped 1 base and J dropped 2 bases, with 13 bases sitting between them. The CDR3 sequence is 16 residues long. The germline gives CDR1 SGHAT, CDR2 FQNNGV. The CDR3 is CASSLVRGTLTDTQYF. In DNA form, the CDR3 reads TGTGCCAGCAGCTTAGTCCGGGGGACCCTCACAGATACGCAGTATTTT.

The sample holds a few counts of this clone. The J gene is TRBJ2-7, the V gene TRBV11-2; maybe TRBD1 (6 bases). Germline assignment: CDR1 SGHAT and CDR2 FQNNGV. This CDR3 contains 12 residues. V gave up 5 bases and J gave up 9 bases, with 14 bases separating them. CDR3 sequence reads: CASSTTGRRQYF. The CDR3 DNA reads TGTGCCAGCAGCACAACAGGGAGAAGGCAGTACTTC.

The gene calls are TRBV7-2 and TRBJ1-2; 9 bases agree with TRBD1. Per the germline V gene, CDR1 is SGHTA and CDR2 is FQGNSA. V shed 6 bases and J 7 bases; nucleotides not matched to a gene: 6. The CDR3 totals 13 residues. The CDR3 region has the DNA TGTGCCAGCAGTAGGACAGGGGATGGTGGCTACACCTTC. Translating gives CASSRTGDGGYTF. Full variable domain (remainder filled in from reference TRBV7-2 and TRBJ1-2): GAGVSQSPSNKVTEKGKDVELRCDPISGHTALYWYRQSLGQGLEFLIYFQGNSAPDKSGLPSDRFSAERTGGSVSTLTIQRTQQEDSAVYLCASSRTGDGGYTFGSGTRLTVV.

This chain uses TRBV11-2 with TRBJ1-6, with D possibly matching TRBD1 (6 bases). Germline lookup yields CDR1 SGHAT and CDR2 FQNNGV. The CDR3 is 14 residues long. Deletions cut 5 bases from V and 10 bases from J, with 15 bases between. This CDR3 reads CASSRDIIASPLHF. Here the CDR3 DNA reads TGTGCCAGCAGCCGGGACATTATCGCCTCACCCCTCCACTTT.